This T cell receptor beta chain was profiled in a study of vaccination effects on CD4 cells after COVID-19. The repertoire was sequenced with immunoSEQ multiplex PCR; TCRdb's copy has only in-frame clones and lacks some. Altogether 40,000 to 45,000 clones are present, approximately 80% being singletons, with the ten largest covering about 3%. Trimming removed 0 bases from V and 5 bases from J, with 10 bases in between. From germline, CDR1 is LGHNT and CDR2 FRNRAP. The CDR3 sequence is 15 residues long. Antigen-specific CD4+ T cells were first expanded with viral peptide pools by the ViraFEST assay and only then sequenced. After around ten days in culture, the CD4+ T cells were isolated. In the vaccine recipients, nucleocapsid antibodies were negative and there was no prior SARS-CoV-2 infection. A word on this clone: Antigen: not known.

Findings and caveats of the study: In the study, convalescent patients were few, and early post-infection timepoints were absent. In the late period after vaccination, infection- and vaccine-induced clones contracted markedly.

The material was CD4+ T cells from PBMCs cultured with HCoV-NL63 spike peptides, obtained before COVID-19 vaccination. This clonotype was obtained from a human donor who received a COVID-19 vaccine. This chain joins TRBV12-5 and TRBJ2-2; perhaps TRBD2 as D (5 bases). CDR3 sequence: CASGLVRGITGELFF. The CDR3 DNA reads as TGTGCTAGTGGTTTGGTAAGAGGGATTACCGGGGAGCTGTTTTTT.